Here is one TCR beta chain with its context. Germline assignment: CDR1 KGHSH and CDR2 LQKENI. V lost 0 bases, J lost 1 base, and 9 bases lay in between. The CDR3 length is 15 residues. The entry originates in a study of blood T cell repertoires in COVID-19. Clones were sequenced by immunoSEQ multiplex PCR, and TCRdb holds only the in-frame ones, with some missing. The sample lists approximately 20,000 clones, more than 75% occurring once. V gene TRBV18 combines with J gene TRBJ1-1; D perhaps matches TRBD1 (6 bases). The sample taken for sequencing was peripheral blood. This sequence was found in a human donor in a cohort sampled during active COVID-19. CDR3 sequence reads: CASSPPDRSNTEAFF. CDR3 DNA: TGTGCCAGCTCACCACCCGACAGGTCGAACACTGAAGCTTTCTTT.